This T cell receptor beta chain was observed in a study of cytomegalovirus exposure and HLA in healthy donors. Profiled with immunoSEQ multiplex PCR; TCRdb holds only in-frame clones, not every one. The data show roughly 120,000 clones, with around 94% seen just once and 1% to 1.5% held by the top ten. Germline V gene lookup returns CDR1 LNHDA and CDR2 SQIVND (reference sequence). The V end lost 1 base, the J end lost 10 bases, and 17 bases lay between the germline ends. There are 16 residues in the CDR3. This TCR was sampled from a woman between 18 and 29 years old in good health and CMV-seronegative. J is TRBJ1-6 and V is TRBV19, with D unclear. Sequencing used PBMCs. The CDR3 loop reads CASSIASRRPGSPLHF. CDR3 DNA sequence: TGTGCCAGTAGTATAGCGTCCCGGAGACCGGGATCACCCCTCCACTTT.